Below, 32 T cell receptor beta chains from the same sample are listed, as sequenced in a study of CD8+ T cells in alopecia areata. cDNA reverse transcribed from extracted RNA served as the sequencing template. TCRdb keeps only in-frame clones here, not all; method: immunoSEQ multiplex PCR. The sample yields hundreds of thousands of clones, around two fifths seen once. Treatment indicated: oral pan-JAK inhibitor, 5-10 mg twice daily. Sequencing was performed on CD4+ T cells sorted from blood, taken at approximately week 30, from a patient treated with tofacitinib. The receptors stem from a human donor with alopecia areata.

The chain recombines TRBV9 with TRBJ2-2; possible D gene TRBD2, 6 bases. The CDR3 loop spans 13 amino acids. V gave up 5 bases and J gave up 5 bases, with 10 bases separating them. Germline loops: CDR1 SGDLS, CDR2 YYNGEE. DNA for the CDR3: TGTGCCAGCAGGGAGGGGAGAACCGGGGAGCTGTTTTTT. It is translated as CASREGRTGELFF.

This clone was detected only a few times. CDR3 amino acids: CASSPKWVSNQPQHF. The DNA of the CDR3 is TGTGCCAGTAGTCCTAAGTGGGTTAGCAATCAGCCCCAGCATTTT. The chain uses TRBV19 and TRBJ1-5; D remains unclear. The CDR3 runs 15 residues. Germline CDR1 is LNHDA and CDR2 is SQIVND (reference sequence). Trimming cost V 5 bases and J 0 bases, with 11 bases left between them.

This clone turned up a few times. The chain combines TRBV30 with TRBJ2-7; 12 bases map to TRBD2. Germline CDR1 GTSNPN, CDR2 SVGIG (reference sequence). There are 16 residues in the CDR3. After removal of 4 bases from V and 1 base from J, the junction contained 8 bases not matched to a gene. The CDR3 loop is CAWNKAGTSGSYEQYF. The CDR3 DNA reads TGTGCCTGGAATAAAGCCGGGACTAGCGGGTCCTACGAGCAGTACTTC.

This clone has just a few counts. The chain is built from TRBV28 and TRBJ1-2, with D perhaps matching TRBD1 (6 bases). Per the germline V gene, CDR1 is MDHEN and CDR2 is SYDVKM. This CDR3 has 14 residues. V lost 6 bases and J lost 5, with 16 bases in between. For the CDR3, the DNA is TGTGCCAGCAGCCTCGGACAGTCTCAATATGGCTACACCTTC. This translates into CASSLGQSQYGYTF.

A few counts support this clone. This chain links TRBV19 with TRBJ1-3; a possible D gene is TRBD1 (6 bases). This CDR3 is 15 amino acids long. The V gene lost 10 bases and the J gene lost 2 bases, with 18 bases spanning the gap. The germline V gene has CDR1 LNHDA and CDR2 SQIVND (reference sequence). The CDR3 protein is CATRNPGHTGNTIYF. CDR3 coding DNA: TGTGCCACCCGGAACCCGGGACACACTGGAAACACCATATATTTT.

The chain employs TRBV7-9 and TRBJ2-7, with a weak D call TRBD1 (5 bases). The V and J ends lost 2 bases and 6 bases respectively, with 14 bases between them. This CDR3 is 14 amino acids long. Germline V gene sequence: CDR1 SEHNR, CDR2 FQNEAQ (reference sequence). CDR3 region: CASSLKGRLAEQYF. CDR3 DNA: TGTGCCAGCAGCTTAAAGGGGCGGCTGGCCGAGCAGTACTTC.

The rearrangement uses TRBV7-8 and TRBJ2-2; D might be TRBD2 (5 bases). V lost 6 bases and J lost 2, with 16 bases in between. This CDR3 is built from 16 residues. CDR1 and CDR2 from the germline V gene are SGHVS and FQNEAQ. The DNA of the CDR3 is TGTGCCAGCAGTCAATACCGGGAAATCAACACCGGGGAGCTGTTTTTT. Protein product: CASSQYREINTGELFF.

This clone was observed a few times. V is TRBV29-1 and J is TRBJ1-1; tentative D call: TRBD1 (5 bases). V was clipped by 7 bases and J by 0 bases, with 18 bases between them. CDR3 length equals 15 residues. Per the germline V gene, CDR1 is SQVTM and CDR2 is ANQGSEA. This chain's CDR3 is CSAPVGGLMNTEAFF. CDR3 coding DNA: TGCAGCGCGCCGGTCGGGGGTTTGATGAACACTGAAGCTTTCTTT.

The chain has TRBV2 and TRBJ2-3; no clear D gene. CDR3 length equals 14 residues. Germline assignment: CDR1 SNHLY and CDR2 FYNNEI. V was clipped by 4 bases and J by 0 bases, with 8 bases between them. CDR3: CASSGVASTDTQYF. CDR3 coding DNA: TGTGCCAGCAGTGGCGTCGCTAGCACAGATACGCAGTATTTT. Complete variable domain (other parts from reference TRBV2 and TRBJ2-3): EPEVTQTPSHQVTQMGQEVILRCVPISNHLYFYWYRQILGQKVEFLVSFYNNEISEKSEIFDDQFSVERPDGSNFTLKIRSTKLEDSAMYFCASSGVASTDTQYFGPGTRLTVL.

The J gene is TRBJ1-2, the V gene TRBV28; maybe TRBD1 (5 bases). V shed 7 bases and J shed 8 bases, with 14 bases lying between them. The CDR3 length is 12 residues. Germline V gene sequence: CDR1 MDHEN, CDR2 SYDVKM. CDR3 amino acids: CASNRQLGGYTF. DNA for the CDR3: TGTGCCAGCAATAGACAGCTAGGAGGCTACACCTTC.

The chain recombines TRBV6-1 with TRBJ2-7; D remains ambiguous. This CDR3 has 15 residues. In germline, CDR1 is MNHNS, CDR2 SASEGT. V lost 6 bases to trimming and J lost 6 bases, with 21 bases between them. For the CDR3, the DNA is TGTGCCAGCAGGTCCGCGGACGCCCGCACCCTCGAGCAGTACTTC. It encodes CASRSADARTLEQYF.

To note about this clone: The junction and the germline gene differ at one end; a read error may be behind it. The V gene is TRBV27, the J gene TRBJ2-7; 7 bases map to TRBD1. This CDR3 is built from 16 residues. Germline V gene sequence: CDR1 MNHEY, CDR2 SMNVEV (reference sequence). CDR3 in amino acids: CASSLSPRQGFVEQYF. The CDR3 DNA reads as TGTGCCAGCAGTCTATCTCCCCGACAGGGATTTGTCGAGCAGTACTTC.

The chain recombines TRBV2 with TRBJ2-2; D gene uncertain. The germline CDR1 and CDR2 sequences are SNHLY and FYNNEI. This CDR3 spans 13 amino acids. The V end lost 2 bases, the J end lost 7 bases, and 8 bases lay between the germline ends. The CDR3 DNA follows: TGTGCCAGCAGTGAAAGCAATATCGGGGAGCTGTTTTTT. It yields the protein CASSESNIGELFF.

This clone was observed a few times. The chain uses TRBV5-4 and TRBJ2-1, with 11 bases lining up with TRBD2. V shed 4 bases and J 3 bases; nucleotides not matched to a gene: 3. Per the germline V gene, CDR1 is SGHNT and CDR2 is YYREEE (reference sequence). The CDR3 has 15 amino acids. The CDR3 spells CASSVTSGDYNEQFF. CDR3 DNA sequence: TGTGCCAGCAGCGTGACTAGCGGGGACTACAATGAGCAGTTCTTC.

The sample holds a few counts of this clone. This chain joins TRBV29-1 and TRBJ2-3, with D possibly matching TRBD1 (6 bases). Germline V gene lookup returns CDR1 SQVTM and CDR2 ANQGSEA. The CDR3 contains 14 residues. V was clipped by 6 bases and J by 2 bases, with 15 bases between them. CDR3 in DNA: TGCAGCGTCCTGAGGACAGTCCCCACAGATACGCAGTATTTT. Translated, it gives CSVLRTVPTDTQYF.

This chain links TRBV9 with TRBJ1-5; 8 bases are a match to TRBD1. Trimming at V came to 0 bases and at J to 3 bases, leaving 5 bases not matched to a gene. Germline V gene data show CDR1 as SGDLS and CDR2 as YYNGEE. The CDR3 is made up of 16 amino acids. CDR3 amino acids: CASSVGAGGINQPQHF. CDR3 DNA sequence: TGTGCCAGCAGCGTAGGGGCAGGGGGCATCAATCAGCCCCAGCATTTT.

The chain has TRBV4-1 and TRBJ2-6, with 9 bases matching TRBD1. Germline-derived CDR1 and CDR2 are MGHRA and YSYEKL. The ends lost 2 bases at V and 2 bases at J; junction bases unmatched: 16. CDR3 length: 21 residues. CDR3 sequence: CASSQSRTGAGVVPGANVLTF. Here the CDR3 DNA reads TGCGCCAGCAGCCAAAGCAGGACAGGGGCGGGCGTGGTCCCTGGGGCCAACGTCCTGACTTTC.

Concerning this clone: A much larger clone differs from this one at a single base, so this may be a read error. The chain has TRBV18 and TRBJ2-5; D is unresolved. The V gene lost 2 bases and the J gene lost 4 bases, with 2 bases spanning the gap. The CDR3 has 11 residues. The germline V gene encodes CDR1 KGHSH and CDR2 LQKENI. Here the CDR3 reads CASSPAETQYF. The CDR3 DNA sequence: TGTGCCAGCTCACCAGCAGAGACCCAGTACTTC.

This clone has only a few counts. V and J are TRBV7-9 and TRBJ1-2, with D unresolved. The V gene lost 6 bases and the J gene lost 4 bases, with 18 bases spanning the gap. The CDR3 covers 15 residues. Germline CDR1 and CDR2: SEHNR and FQNEAQ (reference sequence). The CDR3 sequence: CASSPTLLGLYGYTF. CDR3 nucleotide sequence: TGTGCCAGCAGTCCCACCTTACTTGGGCTCTATGGCTACACCTTC.

The rearrangement links TRBV9 to TRBJ1-6; 8 positions match TRBD1. The J segment lost 10 bases and the V segment lost 0 bases, leaving 6 bases of the junction unmatched. The CDR3 contains 15 residues. Germline assignment: CDR1 SGDLS and CDR2 YYNGEE. The CDR3 nucleotides read TGTGCCAGCAGCGTAGTTTCAGGGGGCGAATCACCCCTCCACTTT. Protein: CASSVVSGGESPLHF. Full variable domain (outside the CDR3, taken from reference TRBV9 and TRBJ1-6): DSGVTQTPKHLITATGQRVTLRCSPRSGDLSVYWYQQSLDQGLQFLIQYYNGEERAKGNILERFSAQQFPDLHSELNLSSLELGDSALYFCASSVVSGGESPLHFGNGTRLTVT.

This rearrangement joins TRBV18 to TRBJ2-7, with 7 nucleotides matching TRBD2. The CDR3 runs to 14 residues. J was trimmed by 1 base and V by 3 bases; bases with no gene match: 3. Germline CDR1 is KGHSH and CDR2 is LQKENI. The CDR3 DNA is TGTGCCAGCTCACCTTTGCGGGGGTCCTACGAGCAGTACTTC. As protein: CASSPLRGSYEQYF.

The chain couples TRBV7-2 to TRBJ1-4; D uncertain. The CDR3 spans 11 residues. The germline V gene has CDR1 SGHTA and CDR2 FQGNSA. Trimming took 6 bases from V and 8 from J, leaving 7 bases between them. The CDR3 is CASRIGEKLFF. The CDR3 region has the DNA TGTGCCAGCAGGATCGGGGAAAAACTGTTTTTT.

With respect to this clone: In the same sample, other DNA sequences code for this CDR3. This chain links TRBV14 with TRBJ1-1; D is unclear. The CDR3 has 14 residues. Trimming pared 0 bases from V and 1 base from J, leaving 6 bases between. Looked up from germline, CDR1 is SGHDN and CDR2 is FVKESK. The CDR3 reads CASSQDFQNTEAFF. The CDR3 DNA is TGTGCCAGCAGCCAAGATTTCCAGAACACTGAAGCTTTCTTT. The full variable domain, with the rest looked up from reference TRBV14 and TRBJ1-1, is EAGVTQFPSHSVIEKGQTVTLRCDPISGHDNLYWYRRVMGKEIKFLLHFVKESKQDESGMPNNRFLAERTGGTYSTLKVQPAELEDSGVYFCASSQDFQNTEAFFGQGTRLTVV.

V is TRBV5-8 and J is TRBJ1-1; 7 positions agree with TRBD1. This CDR3 is built from 15 residues. CDR1 and CDR2 from the germline V gene are SGHTS and YDEGEE. The V gene end was trimmed by 4 bases and the J gene end by 4 bases; junction bases not matched to a gene: 10. This CDR3 is CASSPDRYWGTEAFF. In DNA form, the CDR3 reads TGTGCCAGCAGCCCGGACAGGTACTGGGGCACTGAAGCTTTCTTT.

The chain uses TRBV7-9 and TRBJ2-1; TRBD1 agrees at 10 bases. Germline-derived CDR1 and CDR2 are SEHNR and FQNEAQ (reference sequence). Trimming took 5 bases from V and 6 from J; bases not matched to a gene: 7. This CDR3 is 15 amino acids long. For the CDR3, the DNA is TGTGCCAGCAGCCATCTAAGGACAGGGGGCAATGAGCAGTTCTTC. This sequence encodes CASSHLRTGGNEQFF.

The V and J genes are TRBV9 and TRBJ2-5, with no clear D. In germline, CDR1 is SGDLS, CDR2 YYNGEE. The CDR3 extends over 13 amino acids. V gave up 2 bases and J gave up 1 base, with 6 bases separating them. The chain's CDR3 is CASSVPPQETQYF. CDR3 coding DNA: TGTGCCAGCAGCGTCCCCCCCCAAGAGACCCAGTACTTC.

This clone was counted only a few times. The genes are TRBV19 and TRBJ2-2; D remains unclear. The germline gives CDR1 LNHDA, CDR2 SQIVND (reference sequence). V lost 8 bases, J lost 7 bases, and 23 bases lay in between. This CDR3 contains 16 residues. Here the CDR3 reads CASQSPVAQVGGELFF. CDR3 nucleotides: TGTGCCAGTCAATCCCCGGTGGCGCAGGTCGGCGGGGAGCTGTTTTTT.

V gene TRBV4-1 combines with J gene TRBJ2-1, with a weak D call TRBD2 (6 bases). From germline, CDR1 is MGHRA and CDR2 YSYEKL. The CDR3 is 14 residues long. V gave up 0 bases and J gave up 9 bases, with 12 bases separating them. The CDR3 is CASSQDTGAAEQFF. CDR3 nucleotides: TGCGCCAGCAGCCAAGATACGGGAGCCGCTGAGCAGTTCTTC.

This clone was detected only once. This sequence joins TRBV5-1 and TRBJ2-2, with unresolved D. Germline assignment: CDR1 SGHRS and CDR2 YFSETQ. This CDR3 comprises 15 residues. V lost 0 bases, J lost 0 bases, and 6 bases lay in between. CDR3 region: CASSLDSANTGELFF. The CDR3 coding sequence is TGCGCCAGCAGCTTGGACTCCGCGAACACCGGGGAGCTGTTTTTT.

The gene calls are TRBV11-2 and TRBJ2-5, with D possibly matching TRBD1 (6 bases). Trimming left V 3 bases short and J 3 bases short, with 8 bases between. Germline V gene data show CDR1 as SGHAT and CDR2 as FQNNGV. This CDR3 spans 13 amino acids. The CDR3 here is CASSFAGEETQYF. In DNA, the CDR3 is TGTGCCAGCAGCTTCGCAGGGGAAGAGACCCAGTACTTC.

CDR3 coding DNA: TGTGCCTGGAGGGTAGCGGGAGGAAGACCGGAGACCCAGTACTTC. Translated, it gives CAWRVAGGRPETQYF. This chain joins TRBV30 and TRBJ2-5; 10 nucleotides match TRBD2. The CDR3 length is 15 residues. Trimming at V came to 3 bases and at J to 5 bases, leaving 9 bases not matched to a gene. Germline V CDR1 and CDR2: GTSNPN, SVGIG (reference sequence).

The chain combines TRBV5-1 with TRBJ2-7; D is undetermined. Germline V gene sequence: CDR1 SGHRS, CDR2 YFSETQ. Trimming took off 0 bases at V and 0 bases at J, with 7 bases between the two ends. The CDR3 covers 14 residues. In DNA, the CDR3 is TGCGCCAGCAGCTTGGTTCCCACCTCCTACGAGCAGTACTTC. It yields the protein CASSLVPTSYEQYF.